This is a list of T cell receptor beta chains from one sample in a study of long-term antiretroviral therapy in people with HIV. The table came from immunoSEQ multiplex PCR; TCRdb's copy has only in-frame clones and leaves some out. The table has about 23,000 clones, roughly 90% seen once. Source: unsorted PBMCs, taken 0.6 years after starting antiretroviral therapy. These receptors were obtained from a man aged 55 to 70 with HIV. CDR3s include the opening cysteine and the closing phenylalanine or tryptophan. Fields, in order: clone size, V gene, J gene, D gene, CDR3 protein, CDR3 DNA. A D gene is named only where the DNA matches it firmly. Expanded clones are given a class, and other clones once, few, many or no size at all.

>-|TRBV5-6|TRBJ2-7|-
CASSLGARGPRRYEQYF
TGTGCCAGCAGCTTGGGTGCTCGGGGGCCGCGTCGGTACGAGCAGTACTTC
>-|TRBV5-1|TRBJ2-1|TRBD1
CASSLGQGRYEQFF
TGCGCCAGCAGCTTGGGACAGGGGCGGTACGAGCAGTTCTTC
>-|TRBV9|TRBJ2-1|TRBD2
CASSVRRAGGHEEQFF
TGTGCCAGCAGCGTAAGACGAGCGGGGGGACATGAGGAGCAGTTCTTC
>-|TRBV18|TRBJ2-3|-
CASSPLVADTQYF
TGTGCCAGCTCACCTTTAGTGGCAGATACGCAGTATTTT
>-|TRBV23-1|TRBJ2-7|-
CASSPFTGSYEQYF
TGCGCCAGCAGTCCCTTCACAGGGTCCTACGAGCAGTACTTC
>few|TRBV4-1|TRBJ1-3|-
CASSRGGEAYGNTIYF
TGCGCCAGCAGCCGGGGAGGGGAGGCGTACGGAAACACCATATATTTT
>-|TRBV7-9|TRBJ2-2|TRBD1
CARGTGSNRNTGELFF
TGTGCCAGGGGGACAGGGAGCAACCGTAACACCGGGGAGCTGTTTTTT
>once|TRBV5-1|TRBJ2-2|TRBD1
CASNNRGTGELFF
TGCGCCAGCAACAACAGGGGAACCGGGGAGCTGTTTTTT
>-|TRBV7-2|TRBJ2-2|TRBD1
CASSWPLQGFANTGELFF
TGTGCCAGCAGCTGGCCGTTACAGGGGTTCGCGAACACCGGGGAGCTGTTTTTT
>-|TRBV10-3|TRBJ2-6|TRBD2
CAIRRSGMTSGANVLTF
TGTGCCATCAGACGTAGCGGGATGACTTCTGGGGCCAACGTCCTGACTTTC
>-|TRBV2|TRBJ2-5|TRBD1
CASRDRGGGETQYF
TGTGCCAGCAGGGACAGGGGTGGAGGGGAGACCCAGTACTTC
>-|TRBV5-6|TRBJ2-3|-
CASSLDDLVRADTQYF
TGTGCCAGCAGCTTGGACGACCTAGTCAGGGCAGATACGCAGTATTTT
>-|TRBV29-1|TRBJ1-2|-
CSVALHPGAANYGYTF
TGCAGCGTAGCGTTACATCCCGGGGCAGCTAACTATGGCTACACCTTC
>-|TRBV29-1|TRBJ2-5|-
CSVASVVGPGATQYF
TGCAGCGTTGCCAGCGTAGTAGGGCCAGGGGCGACCCAGTACTTC
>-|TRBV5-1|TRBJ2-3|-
CASSLVTGTTDTQYF
TGCGCCAGCAGCTTGGTCACAGGGACCACAGATACGCAGTATTTT
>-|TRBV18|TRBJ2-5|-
CASSPDREKETQYF
TGTGCCAGCTCCCCCGACAGAGAGAAAGAGACCCAGTACTTC
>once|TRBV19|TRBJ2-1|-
CASSPPVVAGEQFF
TGTGCCAGTAGTCCCCCGGTAGTGGCGGGTGAGCAGTTCTTC
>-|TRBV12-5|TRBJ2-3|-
CASGLGAGRSPLDTQYF
TGTGCTAGTGGTTTGGGAGCTGGACGTTCCCCACTAGATACGCAGTATTTT
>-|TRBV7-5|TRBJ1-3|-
CVRSYPLRPLGQGSGNTIYF
TGTGTCAGAAGCTACCCACTCCGTCCCCTGGGACAGGGGTCTGGAAACACCATATATTTT
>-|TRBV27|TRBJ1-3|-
CASSNSPLSGNTIYF
TGTGCCAGCTCCAACTCCCCTCTCTCTGGAAACACCATATATTTT
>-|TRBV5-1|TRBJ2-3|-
CASSLVGLASDTQYF
TGCGCCAGCAGCTTGGTAGGACTGGCGTCAGATACGCAGTATTTT
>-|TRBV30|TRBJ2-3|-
CAWSGRPPLGRRGSSGIGTDTQYF
TGTGCCTGGAGTGGTCGACCACCTTTGGGAAGGAGGGGGTCGAGCGGGATCGGAACAGATACGCAGTATTTT
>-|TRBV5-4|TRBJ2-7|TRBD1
CASSLVRTGSEEQYF
TGTGCCAGCAGCTTGGTCAGGACAGGGTCTGAGGAGCAGTACTTC
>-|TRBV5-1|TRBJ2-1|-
CASGLMTASSYNEQFF
TGCGCCAGCGGACTGATGACGGCCAGCTCCTACAATGAGCAGTTCTTC
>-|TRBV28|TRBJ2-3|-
CASSLVGSTDTQYF
TGTGCCAGCAGTTTGGTGGGCAGTACAGATACGCAGTATTTT
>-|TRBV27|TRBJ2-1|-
CASSFFPYGGSYNEQFF
TGTGCCAGCAGTTTCTTCCCGTACGGGGGCAGTTACAATGAGCAGTTCTTC
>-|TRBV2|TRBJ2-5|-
CATQDQETQYF
TGTGCCACCCAAGACCAAGAGACCCAGTACTTC
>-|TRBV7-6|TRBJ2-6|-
CASSPSSGAGANVLTF
TGTGCCAGCAGCCCTTCCTCGGGAGCTGGGGCCAACGTCCTGACTTTC
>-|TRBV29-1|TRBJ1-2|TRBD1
CSVGTGGNYGYTF
TGCAGCGTCGGGACAGGGGGCAACTATGGCTACACCTTC
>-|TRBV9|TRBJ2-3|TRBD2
CASSVSGSGADTQYF
TGTGCCAGCAGCGTTAGCGGGAGCGGCGCAGATACGCAGTATTTT
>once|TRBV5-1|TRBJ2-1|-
CASSLGGAAYNEQFF
TGCGCCAGCAGCTTGGGCGGGGCGGCCTACAATGAGCAGTTCTTC
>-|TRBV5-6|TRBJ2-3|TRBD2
CASRLVTGGATDTQYF
TGTGCCAGCAGGTTGGTCACCGGGGGGGCCACAGATACGCAGTATTTT
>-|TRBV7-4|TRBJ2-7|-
CASRGGGSEQYF
TGTGCCAGCAGAGGGGGGGGGAGCGAGCAGTACTTC
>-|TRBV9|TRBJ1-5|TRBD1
CASSPGQGISQPQHF
TGTGCCAGCAGCCCGGGACAGGGAATAAGTCAGCCCCAGCATTTT
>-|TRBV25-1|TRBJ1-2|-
CASSPEGGHLNYGYTF
TGTGCCAGCAGTCCAGAAGGGGGACATTTGAACTATGGCTACACCTTC
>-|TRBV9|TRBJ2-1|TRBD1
CASSEPGTGGYKGSYNEQFF
TGTGCCAGCAGCGAACCCGGGACAGGGGGATATAAGGGCTCCTACAATGAGCAGTTCTTC
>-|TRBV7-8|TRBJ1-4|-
CASTYRENEKLFF
TGTGCCAGCACCTACAGGGAGAATGAAAAACTGTTTTTT
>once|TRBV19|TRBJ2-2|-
CASRDVGGVTGELFF
TGTGCCAGTAGAGACGTAGGGGGGGTCACCGGGGAGCTGTTTTTT
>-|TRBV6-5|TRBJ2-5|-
CASSYSLARQETQYF
TGTGCCAGCAGTTACTCCCTAGCTAGGCAAGAGACCCAGTACTTC
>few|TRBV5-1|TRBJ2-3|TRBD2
CASSLAGTSGGGTQYF
TGCGCCAGCAGCTTGGCCGGGACTAGCGGGGGGGGTACGCAGTATTTT
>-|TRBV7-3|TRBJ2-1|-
CASSLMGGRAFSTYNEQFF
TGTGCCAGCAGCTTAATGGGCGGAAGAGCGTTTAGCACCTACAATGAGCAGTTCTTC
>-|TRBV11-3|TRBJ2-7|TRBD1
CASSLGQGAGSYEQYF
TGTGCCAGCAGCTTGGGACAGGGGGCAGGATCCTACGAGCAGTACTTC
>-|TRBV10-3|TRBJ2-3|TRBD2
CATHSGGAGTDTQYF
TGTGCCACCCACAGCGGGGGGGCAGGTACAGATACGCAGTATTTT
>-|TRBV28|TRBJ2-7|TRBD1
CASRPTWDRVREQYF
TGTGCCAGCAGACCGACCTGGGACAGGGTTCGCGAGCAGTACTTC
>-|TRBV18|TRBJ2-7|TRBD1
CASSPGVGTGYEQYF
TGTGCCAGCTCACCAGGAGTTGGGACAGGCTACGAGCAGTACTTC
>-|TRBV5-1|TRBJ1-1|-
CASSLGVNTEAFF
TGCGCCAGCAGCTTGGGTGTGAACACTGAAGCTTTCTTT
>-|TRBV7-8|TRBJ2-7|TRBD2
CASSLARGYEQYF
TGTGCCAGCAGCTTAGCGCGGGGGTACGAGCAGTACTTC
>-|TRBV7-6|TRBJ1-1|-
CASSLAVRGTEAFF
TGTGCCAGCAGCTTAGCAGTGAGAGGCACTGAAGCTTTCTTT
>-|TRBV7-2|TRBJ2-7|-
CASRRAGTLIYEQYF
TGTGCCAGCAGACGCGCCGGGACATTGATCTACGAGCAGTACTTC
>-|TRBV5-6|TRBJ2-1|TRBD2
CASSLRVAGGNNEQFF
TGTGCCAGCAGCTTGCGTGTAGCGGGAGGAAACAATGAGCAGTTCTTC
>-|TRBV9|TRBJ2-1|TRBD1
CASSVATGSSSYNEQFF
TGTGCCAGCAGCGTAGCGACAGGGTCTAGCTCCTACAATGAGCAGTTCTTC
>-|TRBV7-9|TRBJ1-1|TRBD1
CASSYTGDTEAFF
TGTGCCAGCAGTTATACAGGGGACACTGAAGCTTTCTTT
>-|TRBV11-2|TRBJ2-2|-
CASSLYQINTGELFF
TGTGCCAGCAGCTTATACCAGATCAACACCGGGGAGCTGTTTTTT
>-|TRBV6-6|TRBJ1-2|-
CASSTRTAGTYGYTF
TGTGCCAGCAGCACTAGGACAGCCGGGACTTATGGCTACACCTTC
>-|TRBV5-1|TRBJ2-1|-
CASRFTGEENEQFF
TGCGCCAGTCGTTTTACAGGGGAGGAAAATGAGCAGTTCTTC